A single TCR beta chain is shown here with its context. The record originates from a study of shared clonotypes between healthy human individuals. Study-level information: In total, the donors were two women and a few men aged 18 to 49.

Trimming pared 11 bases from V and 10 bases from J, leaving 18 bases between. Germline assignment: CDR1 WNHNN and CDR2 SYGVQD (reference sequence). This CDR3 is 12 amino acids long. The table came from immunoSEQ multiplex PCR; TCRdb's copy has only in-frame clones and leaves some out. The sample consists of about 490,000 clones, around 73% of them appearing once. The J gene is TRBJ2-1, the V gene TRBV10-1; possible D gene TRBD2, 6 bases. The origin of this receptor is a middle-aged woman in good health. Some clones in this sample may be carry-over from other donors' samples. Sequenced: PBMCs. The CDR3 protein is CAVRDPRGEQFF. The CDR3 nucleotides read TGCGCCGTCCGGGACCCACGGGGGGAGCAGTTCTTC.